Listed below are T cell receptor beta chains from one sample, sequenced in a study of low-dose radiotherapy and immunotherapy resistance in tumors. TCRdb independently ran MiXCR on the reads; one entry per CDR3 protein. In the table there are 80,000 to 95,000 distinct CDR3 sequences, more than 7.5% of which are singletons. The specimen comprised PBMCs, sampled before treatment. Receptors originate from a male donor with prostate cancer. CDR3s include the opening cysteine and the closing phenylalanine or tryptophan. D genes are given only for firm matches. Expanded clones are given a class, and other clones once, few, many or no size at all.

abundance	j_gene	d_gene	v_gene	CDR3aa	CDR3nt
many	TRBJ1-2	-	TRBV19	CASSIRDLRRKNYGYTF	TGTGCCAGTAGTATACGGGACCTACGTAGGAAGAACTATGGCTACACCTTC
many	TRBJ2-7	-	TRBV28	CASSFGTHEQYF	TGTGCCAGCAGTTTCGGGACCCACGAGCAGTACTTC
many	TRBJ2-5	TRBD2	TRBV10-3	CAIRTSGSGRETQYF	TGTGCCATCAGGACTAGCGGGAGTGGGAGAGAGACCCAGTACTTC
many	TRBJ1-5	-	TRBV7-2	CASTPDINQPQHF	TGTGCCAGCACCCCGGACATCAATCAGCCCCAGCATTTT
many	TRBJ2-2	-	TRBV10-3	CAISESTLANTGELFF	TGTGCCATCAGTGAGTCGACCCTAGCTAACACCGGGGAGCTGTTTTTT
many	TRBJ2-1	TRBD1	TRBV5-1	CASSDTGGINEQFF	TGCGCCAGCAGCGATACAGGGGGAATCAATGAGCAGTTCTTC
many	TRBJ2-7	-	TRBV3-1	CASSQGAGPSEQYF	TGTGCCAGCAGCCAAGGGGCCGGACCCTCAGAGCAGTACTTC
many	TRBJ1-6	-	TRBV6-5	CASSYRGTDSPLHF	TGTGCCAGCAGTTACAGGGGCACTGATTCACCCCTCCACTTT
few	TRBJ2-7	TRBD1	TRBV5-1	CASSVTGGREQYF	TGCGCCAGCAGCGTAACAGGGGGCCGCGAGCAGTACTTC
many	TRBJ2-3	-	TRBV9	CASSVAGFGADTQYF	TGTGCCAGCAGCGTAGCAGGGTTCGGAGCAGATACGCAGTATTTT
many	TRBJ1-1	-	TRBV6-6	CASSYEELNTEAFF	TGTGCCAGCAGTTACGAGGAATTGAACACTGAAGCTTTCTTT
many	TRBJ2-7	-	TRBV7-9	CASSLGAGGSYEQYF	TGTGCCAGCAGCTTAGGGGCTGGGGGGAGCTACGAGCAGTACTTC
many	TRBJ2-6	-	TRBV13	CASSVISGTTSGANVLTF	TGTGCCAGCAGCGTAATCTCCGGGACAACCTCTGGGGCCAACGTCCTGACTTTC
few	TRBJ2-1	-	TRBV5-1	CASSLRPDTGSYNEQFF	TGCGCCAGCAGCTTGAGGCCAGACACCGGATCCTACAATGAGCAGTTCTTC
many	TRBJ2-2	-	TRBV5-1	CASSFNTGELFF	TGTGCCAGCAGCTTTAACACCGGGGAGCTGTTTTTT
-	TRBJ1-2	TRBD1	TRBV5-1	CASSFTGDGYTF	TGCGCCAGCAGCTTCACAGGGGATGGCTACACCTTC
-	TRBJ1-1	TRBD1	TRBV12-3/TRBV12-4	CASSPRDSLWTEAFF	TGTGCCAGCAGTCCGCGGGACAGTTTGTGGACTGAAGCTTTCTTT
many	TRBJ2-6	-	TRBV20-1	CSARGVSGANVLTF	TGCAGTGCTAGAGGGGTCTCTGGGGCCAACGTCCTGACTTTC
many	TRBJ2-1	-	TRBV20-1	CSARGRPGEIYNEQFF	TGCAGTGCTAGGGGTCGGCCGGGGGAGATTTACAATGAGCAGTTCTTC
many	TRBJ2-6	-	TRBV28	CASSGTVSGANVLTF	TGTGCCAGCAGTGGGACGGTCTCTGGGGCCAACGTCCTGACTTTC
many	TRBJ2-5	TRBD2	TRBV7-2	CASSPPTSGSSETQYF	TGTGCCAGCAGCCCCCCGACTAGCGGGAGCTCAGAGACCCAGTACTTC
many	TRBJ2-7	-	TRBV19	CATSGTAYEQYF	TGTGCCACCTCCGGGACGGCATACGAGCAGTACTTC
many	TRBJ1-1	-	TRBV20-1	CSASMSLAEAFF	TGCAGTGCTAGTATGTCCCTTGCTGAAGCTTTCTTT
many	TRBJ2-5	-	TRBV20-1	CSAIGAPEGWETQYF	TGCAGTGCGATCGGAGCTCCGGAGGGTTGGGAGACCCAGTACTTC
many	TRBJ2-2	-	TRBV7-9	CASSPPKYHRDNTGELFF	TGTGCCAGCAGCCCACCCAAGTATCACAGGGATAACACCGGGGAGCTGTTTTTT